The clone carrying this T cell receptor (beta chain) was picked up a small number of times. The antigen is unknown. Other DNA sequences within the sample encode an identical CDR3. This sample was taken from a study of CD8+ T cells in alopecia areata. Across the whole study: The tofacitinib course ran for 6 to 18 months and was followed by 6 months off drug. Findings and limits, study-wide: Sequences from scalp samples also cover resident alphabeta T cells of normal skin. In lesional scalp, particularly from alopecia totalis/universalis, clonality was higher than in normal scalp.

Reverse transcription of extracted RNA yielded cDNA, which provided the sequencing template. Profiled with immunoSEQ multiplex PCR; TCRdb holds only in-frame clones, not every one. The top ten clones hold 0.75% to 0.95% of a sample with over 250,000 clones, about three fifths of them seen once. In germline, CDR1 is SGHRS, CDR2 YFSETQ. The CDR3 consists of 14 residues. After removal of 4 bases from V and 4 bases from J, the junction contained 6 bases not matched to a gene. Treatment in this sample: oral pan-JAK inhibitor, 5-10 mg twice daily. Sequences were derived from CD4+ T cells sorted from blood, sampled at week 52, from a patient treated with tofacitinib. This TCR was recovered from a human donor with alopecia areata. The rearrangement uses TRBV5-1 and TRBJ2-7; 9 positions match TRBD1. The CDR3 protein is CASSPPGQGYEQYF. CDR3 bases: TGCGCCAGCAGCCCTCCGGGACAGGGATACGAGCAGTACTTC.